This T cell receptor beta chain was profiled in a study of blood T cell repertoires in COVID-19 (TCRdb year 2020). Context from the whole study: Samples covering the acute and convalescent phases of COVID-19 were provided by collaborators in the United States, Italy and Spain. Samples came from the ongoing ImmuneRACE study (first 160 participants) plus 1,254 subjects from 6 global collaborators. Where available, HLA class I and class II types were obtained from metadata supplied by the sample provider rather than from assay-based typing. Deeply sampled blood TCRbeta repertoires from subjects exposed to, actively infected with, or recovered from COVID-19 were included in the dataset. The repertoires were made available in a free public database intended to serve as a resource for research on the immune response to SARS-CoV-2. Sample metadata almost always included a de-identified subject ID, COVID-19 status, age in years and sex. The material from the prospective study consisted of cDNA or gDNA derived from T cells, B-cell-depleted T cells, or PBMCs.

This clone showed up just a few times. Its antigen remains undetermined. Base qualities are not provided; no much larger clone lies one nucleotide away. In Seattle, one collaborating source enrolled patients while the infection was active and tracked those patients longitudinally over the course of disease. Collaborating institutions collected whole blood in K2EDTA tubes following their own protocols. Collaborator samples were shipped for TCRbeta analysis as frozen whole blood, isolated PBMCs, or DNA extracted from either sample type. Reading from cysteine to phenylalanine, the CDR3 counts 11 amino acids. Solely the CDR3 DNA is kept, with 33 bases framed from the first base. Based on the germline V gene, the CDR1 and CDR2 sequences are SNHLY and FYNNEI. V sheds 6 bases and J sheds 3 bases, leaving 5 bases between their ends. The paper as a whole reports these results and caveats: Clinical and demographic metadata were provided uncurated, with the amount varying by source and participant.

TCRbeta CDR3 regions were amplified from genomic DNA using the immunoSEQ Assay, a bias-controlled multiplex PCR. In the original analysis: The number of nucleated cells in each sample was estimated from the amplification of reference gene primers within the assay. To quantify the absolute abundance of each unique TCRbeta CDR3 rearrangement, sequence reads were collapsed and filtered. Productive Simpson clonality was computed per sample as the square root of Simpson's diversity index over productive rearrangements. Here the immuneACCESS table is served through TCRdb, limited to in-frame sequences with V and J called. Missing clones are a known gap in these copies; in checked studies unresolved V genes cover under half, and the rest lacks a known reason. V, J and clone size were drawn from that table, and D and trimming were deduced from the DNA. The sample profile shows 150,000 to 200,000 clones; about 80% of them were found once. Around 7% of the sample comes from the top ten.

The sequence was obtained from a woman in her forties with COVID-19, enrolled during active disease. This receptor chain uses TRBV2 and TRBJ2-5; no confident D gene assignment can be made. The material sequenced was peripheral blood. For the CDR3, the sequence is CASSAEETQYF. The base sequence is TGTGCCAGCAGCGCAGAAGAGACCCAGTACTTC.